These T cell receptor beta chains were read from a single sample in a study of T cells in Graves' hyperthyroidism and ophthalmopathy. TCRdb ran MiXCR on the multiplex PCR reads and lists one entry per CDR3 protein. In the table there are about 620,000 distinct CDR3 sequences, about 16% of which are singletons. What was sequenced was blood. Receptors were obtained from a woman in her 30s with Graves' hyperthyroidism. CDR3s include the opening cysteine and the closing phenylalanine or tryptophan. The D gene is left open where the match is weak. For some rows the clone size is stated as once, few or many, or as a class when expanded; others skip it.

NA TRBJ2-2 TRBV19 NA TGTGCCAGTAAATGGGGTAACACCGGGGAGCTGTTTTTT CASKWGNTGELFF
NA TRBJ2-1 TRBV19 many TGTGCCAGTAGTATAGACGGGAACGGCAATGAGCAGTTCTTC CASSIDGNGNEQFF
TRBD2 TRBJ2-3 TRBV2 many TGTGCCAGCAGTGCGGGAGGCTACCTCGAGAAGGATACGCAGTATTTT CASSAGGYLEKDTQYF
NA TRBJ1-2 TRBV3-1 many TGTGCCAGCAGCCACGGGACGGACTATGGCTACACCTTC CASSHGTDYGYTF
TRBD2 TRBJ2-5 TRBV5-8 few TGTGCCAGCAGCCAGGTGTGGGGAGCGGGAGAAGAGACCCAGTACTTC CASSQVWGAGEETQYF
TRBD1 TRBJ2-5 TRBV30 many TGTGCCTGGAGTCGACAGGGTAAAGAGACCCAGTACTTC CAWSRQGKETQYF
NA TRBJ1-2 TRBV19 many TGTGCCAGTACTCCTGTGGACGTGGACTATGGCTACACCTTC CASTPVDVDYGYTF
TRBD1 TRBJ1-5 TRBV19 few TGTGCCAGTATTCGGACAGGAATGTATCAGCCCCAGCATTTT CASIRTGMYQPQHF
TRBD2 TRBJ2-3 TRBV5-1 many TGCGCCAGCAGCTTGGAGCGGGAGGGCCTGAGCAAGCAGTATTTT CASSLEREGLSKQYF
NA TRBJ2-7 TRBV2 many TGTGCCAGCAGTGTCATGATGGACTACGAGCAGTACTTC CASSVMMDYEQYF
NA TRBJ2-3 TRBV7-2 many TGTGCCAGCAGCTTAATAGTGGATACGCAGTATTTT CASSLIVDTQYF
TRBD1 TRBJ2-7 TRBV2 many TGTGCCAGCAGCCAGAGCGGGACAGGGGTCTACGAGCAGTACTTC CASSQSGTGVYEQYF
NA TRBJ2-3 TRBV7-9 many TGTGCCAGCAGCTTAGGCGTCGGACAGATCACAGATACGCAGTATTTT CASSLGVGQITDTQYF
NA TRBJ1-5 TRBV20-1 many TGCAGTGTTACAGGGTTGGGTCAGCCCCAGCATTTT CSVTGLGQPQHF
NA TRBJ2-7 TRBV7-2 many TGTGCCAGCAGCCGCGACGGCCCACGCCGCGAGCAGTACTTC CASSRDGPRREQYF
NA TRBJ2-1 TRBV24-1 many TGTGCCACCAGTGATTTTTTCCTTCCTAAGCAGTTCTTC CATSDFFLPKQFF
NA TRBJ1-1 TRBV7-8 NA TGTGCCAGCAGCACTCGAGGCGGGCGCGCTGAAGCTTTCTTT CASSTRGGRAEAFF
TRBD2 TRBJ2-1 TRBV11-2 many TGTGCCAGCAGCCAAGGGGCGGGAGGGCCGAATGAGCAGTTCTTC CASSQGAGGPNEQFF
NA TRBJ1-3 TRBV7-2 many TGTGCCAGCAGCTTGGGGGGTGGAGGAAACACCATATATTTT CASSLGGGGNTIYF
TRBD1 TRBJ2-7 TRBV12-3/TRBV12-4 many TGTGCCAGCAGTTTAGCGGGACAGGGTGCCTACGAGCAGTACTTC CASSLAGQGAYEQYF
TRBD2 TRBJ2-1 TRBV5-1 many TGCGCCAGCAGCTCTCACTTTAGCGGGAGTGGTGCCAATGAGCAGTTCTTC CASSSHFSGSGANEQFF
TRBD2 TRBJ2-3 TRBV20-1 many TGCAGTGCTAGAGTGACGGGAGGAACAGATACGCAGTATTTT CSARVTGGTDTQYF
TRBD1 TRBJ2-7 TRBV20-1 few TGCAGTGCTACCGGTAGGGGACAGGGGGTAGGCGAGCAGTACTTC CSATGRGQGVGEQYF
TRBD2 TRBJ2-7 TRBV6-2/TRBV6-3 few TGTGCCAGCAGACGACAGCGGGAGGGCTCCTGCGAGCAGTACTTC CASRRQREGSCEQYF
NA TRBJ2-2 TRBV28 few TGTGCCAGCAGTTTACTAGGACAGAGCGGGGAGCTGTTTTTT CASSLLGQSGELFF
NA TRBJ1-3 TRBV6-1 many TGTGCCAGCACCCAGGGGATCAGAAACACCATATATTTT CASTQGIRNTIYF
NA TRBJ2-2 TRBV7-9 few TGTGCCAGCATGCGGGCCCCTACACAAAACACCGGGGAGCTGTTTTTT CASMRAPTQNTGELFF
NA TRBJ2-1 TRBV11-2 NA TGTGCCAGCAGCTTAGGAACAGCCTACTACAATGAGCAGTTCTTC CASSLGTAYYNEQFF
NA TRBJ1-2 TRBV2 few TGTGCCAGCAGTGACCCGACCTATGGCTACACCTTC CASSDPTYGYTF
NA TRBJ2-7 TRBV20-1 many TGCAGTGCTAGATTCGGGCAGGGTGAGAACGAGCAGTACTTC CSARFGQGENEQYF
NA TRBJ2-2 TRBV30 NA TGTGCCTGGAGTGTATGGGTAGGGGAGCTGTTTTTT CAWSVWVGELFF
NA TRBJ2-3 TRBV2 many TGTGCCAGCATCGCCGCCCCTGACACAGATACGCAGTATTTT CASIAAPDTDTQYF
TRBD2 TRBJ2-1 TRBV6-1 NA TGTGCCAGCAGAAAGGGGACTAGAGAGTACAATGAGCAGTTCTTC CASRKGTREYNEQFF
NA TRBJ2-5 TRBV5-1 NA TGCGCCAGCAGCTTGGTTCAATCAGGGGAGACCCAGTACTTC CASSLVQSGETQYF
TRBD1 TRBJ1-4 TRBV7-2 many TGTGCCAGCAGCTTTACAGGGGGCGGTGAAAAACTGTTTTTT CASSFTGGGEKLFF
TRBD2 TRBJ2-1 TRBV12-3/TRBV12-4 many TGTGCCAGCAGCCTCGGCGTAGCGGGAGGGCCAGTGAAGAAGTTCAATGAGCAGTTCTTC CASSLGVAGGPVKKFNEQFF
NA TRBJ2-5 TRBV11-3 many TGTGCCAGCAGCTTAGGCGTGGGGGCCAGGGGTAACCAAGAGACCCAGTACTTC CASSLGVGARGNQETQYF